In this sample, the clone carrying this T cell receptor beta chain turned up many times. Its antigen is undetermined. Germline-derived CDR1 and CDR2 are SGHVS and FNYEAQ. V was clipped by 3 bases and J by 4 bases, with 1 base between them. The CDR3 extends over 11 amino acids. Every naive CD8 library was made from between about 18,000 and 1,100,000 sorted cells with 10%, 30% or 50% RNA. CD8+CD4-CCR7+CD45RA+ cells were sorted as naive CD8 T cells. The data are from a study of molecular identifiers for immune sequencing clone quantification. Regarding the study as a whole: Underestimated sizes of highly expanded clones could result from identical TCR molecules that share a barcode. Over 97% of effector molecules, yet under 1% of naive-cell molecules, were held by clones above 20 RNA copies.

TCRdb fed the PCR reads into MiXCR, producing one record per CDR3 protein. The sample holds just under 650,000 distinct CDR3 sequences; just under 20% are singletons and the top ten take roughly 0.83%. This chain uses TRBV7-6 with TRBJ1-3, with no clear D. Sequenced sample: naive CD8+ T cells from blood, with Jurkat cell RNA spiked in. The subset is: FACS-sorted CD8+CD4-CCR7+CD45RA+ naive T cells. The sequence came from a human donor in good health. Some libraries in this study had Jurkat cell RNA spiked in. CDR3 region: CASSFGNTIYF. In DNA, the CDR3 is TGTGCCAGCAGCTTCGGAAACACCATATATTTT.